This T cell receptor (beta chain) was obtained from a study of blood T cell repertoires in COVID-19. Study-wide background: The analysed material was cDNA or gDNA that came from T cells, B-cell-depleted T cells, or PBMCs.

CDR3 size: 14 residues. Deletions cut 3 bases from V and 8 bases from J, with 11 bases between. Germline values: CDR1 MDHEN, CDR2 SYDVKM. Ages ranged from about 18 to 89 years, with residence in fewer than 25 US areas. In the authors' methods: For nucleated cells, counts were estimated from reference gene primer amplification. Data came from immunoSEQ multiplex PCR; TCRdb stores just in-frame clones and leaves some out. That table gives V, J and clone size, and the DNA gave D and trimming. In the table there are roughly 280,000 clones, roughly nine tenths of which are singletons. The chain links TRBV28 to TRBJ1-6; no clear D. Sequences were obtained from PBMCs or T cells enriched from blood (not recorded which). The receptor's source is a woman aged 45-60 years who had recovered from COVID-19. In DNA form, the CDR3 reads TGTGCCAGCAGTTTGTCCCCCGGTTATTCACCCCTCCACTTT. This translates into CASSLSPGYSPLHF. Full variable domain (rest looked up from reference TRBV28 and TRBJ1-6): DVKVTQSSRYLVKRTGEKVFLECVQDMDHENMFWYRQDPGLGLRLIYFSYDVKMKEKGDIPEGYSVSREKKERFSLILESASTNQTSMYLCASSLSPGYSPLHFGNGTRLTVT.